This passage covers 23 T cell receptor beta chains from one sample sequenced in a study of T cells after yellow fever vaccination. TCRdb recomputed calls from the 5' RACE reads with MiXCR, one row per CDR3 protein. The table has some 96,000 distinct CDR3 sequences, approximately 8.4% seen once; the top ten hold around a sixth. Sequences were derived from CD8+ T cells not binding an NS4B(214-222) dextramer, sorted from PBMCs, sampled roughly 14 days after the first yellow fever vaccination. The receptors were sampled from a man aged 18 to 29 who received the YFV17D yellow fever vaccine.

The V gene is TRBV20-1, the J gene TRBJ2-7, with D perhaps TRBD2 (6 bases). Germline CDR1 reads DFQATT; CDR2 reads SNEGSKA (reference sequence). CDR3 length: 13 residues. Trimming left V 4 bases short and J 2 bases short, with 12 bases between. CDR3 DNA sequence: TGCAGTGCTATATTCAGGGAGGCCTACGAGCAGTACTTC. It specifies CSAIFREAYEQYF.

This clonotype has more than one count but fewer than ten. The chain joins TRBV5-4 to TRBJ2-7, with 11 bases matching TRBD1. After removal of 4 bases from V and 6 bases from J, the junction contained 6 bases not matched to a gene. The CDR3 loop spans 14 amino acids. Germline V gene lookup returns CDR1 SGHNT and CDR2 YYREEE (reference sequence). The CDR3 region is CASSTLGQGGEQYV. In nucleotides, the CDR3 is TGTGCCAGCAGCACGTTGGGACAGGGGGGCGAGCAGTACGTC.

As for this clonotype: A read error may explain this, as a much larger clone is one base away. The chain carries TRBV14 and TRBJ2-7; D may be TRBD1 (6 bases). CDR3 length: 15 residues. Germline lookup yields CDR1 SGHDN and CDR2 FVKESK. The CDR3 sequence is CASSQVRDTSYEQHF. The CDR3 coding sequence is TGTGCCAGCAGCCAAGTCCGGGACACCTCCTACGAGCAGCACTTC.

The chain is built from TRBV4-1 and TRBJ1-6; 7 bases match TRBD1. Trimming cost V 5 bases and J 8 bases; bases outside gene matches: 12. Germline V gene data show CDR1 as MGHRA and CDR2 as YSYEKL. The CDR3 contains 16 residues. In nucleotides, the CDR3 is TGCGCCAGCAGCTCAAGGACAGGAGCGATCGATTCACCCCTCCACTTT. The encoded protein is CASSSRTGAIDSPLHF.

This clonotype was recorded at least ten times. The chain recombines TRBV20-1 with TRBJ2-7; the D gene is possibly TRBD2 (5 bases). The V and J ends lost 2 bases and 0 bases respectively, with 14 bases between them. The CDR3 loop spans 15 amino acids. Germline V gene lookup returns CDR1 DFQATT and CDR2 SNEGSKA (reference sequence). The CDR3 spells CSARPGLLSSYEQYF. CDR3 DNA sequence: TGCAGTGCTAGACCCGGACTGTTGAGCTCCTACGAGCAGTACTTC.

The gene calls are TRBV5-1 and TRBJ2-1, with D perhaps matching TRBD2 (5 bases). Per germline, CDR1 SGHRS and CDR2 YFSETQ. The CDR3 is 17 residues long. V gave up 3 bases and J gave up 0 bases, with 16 bases separating them. As DNA, the CDR3 is TGCGCCAGCAGCTCACCTACCACTGGGAGCTCCTACAATGAGCAGTTCTTC. This translates into CASSSPTTGSSYNEQFF.

This clonotype appeared many times. The rearrangement joins TRBV19 to TRBJ1-1, with D possibly TRBD1 on 5 matching bases. With 3 bases removed from V and 6 bases from J, the gap between germline ends came to 11 bases. CDR1 is LNHDA, CDR2 SQIVND, per germline (reference sequence). The CDR3 spans 13 residues. The CDR3 sequence: CASSIGGAPEAFF. CDR3 coding DNA: TGTGCCAGTAGTATCGGGGGAGCCCCTGAAGCTTTCTTT.

Concerning this clonotype: Its ends do not fully match the called genes, so a read error is possible. This chain connects TRBV6-1 to TRBJ2-2; D uncertain. The CDR3 totals 14 residues. The V gene's germline CDR1 is MNHNS and CDR2 SASEGT. The CDR3 DNA is TGTGCCAGCAGCGAAGATAGCCTCACCGGGGAGCTGTTTTTT. Its protein is CASSEDSLTGELFF.

This clonotype was counted a few times. The chain is built from TRBV7-9 and TRBJ2-7; the match to TRBD2 covers 11 bases. The V and J ends lost 5 bases and 6 bases, in that order; junction bases with no gene match: 12. Germline assignment: CDR1 SEHNR and CDR2 FQNEAQ (reference sequence). The CDR3 spans 16 residues. The CDR3 loop reads CASSPPDSGGAAEQYV. The DNA for the CDR3 is TGTGCCAGCAGCCCCCCAGATAGCGGGGGGGCGGCCGAGCAGTACGTC.

V is TRBV15 and J is TRBJ1-2; D is undetermined. V was cut by 0 bases and J by 8 bases, with 16 bases left in between. CDR3 length: 15 residues. Germline lookup yields CDR1 LNHNV and CDR2 YYDKDF (reference sequence). As DNA, the CDR3 is TGTGCCACCAGCAGAGATCTTGCAGGAGGATTAGGCTACACCTTC. Translation: CATSRDLAGGLGYTF.

This clonotype has just a few counts. This chain joins TRBV27 and TRBJ2-7; D possibly uses TRBD1 or TRBD2 (6 bases each). Germline assignment: CDR1 MNHEY and CDR2 SMNVEV (reference sequence). The CDR3 totals 14 residues. Between the trimmed V and J ends, which lost 6 bases and 0 bases, there was a span of 12 bases. The CDR3 coding sequence is TGTGCCAGCAGACCGGGGGCCCCCTCCTACGAGCAGTACGTC. It codes for CASRPGAPSYEQYV.

The rearrangement links TRBV12-5 to TRBJ2-1; 7 nucleotides align to TRBD2. The CDR3 length is 14 residues. The germline gives CDR1 LGHNT, CDR2 FRNRAP. The V segment lost 4 bases and the J segment 6 bases; nucleotides outside the gene matches: 6. CDR3 amino acids: CASGSPGTTNEQFF. The CDR3 coding sequence is TGTGCTAGTGGTTCCCCCGGGACTACCAATGAGCAGTTCTTC.

At least ten counts were recorded for this clonotype. This rearrangement joins TRBV6-5 to TRBJ1-1; D remains ambiguous. Germline V lookup: CDR1 MNHEY, CDR2 SVGAGI. V gave up 3 bases and J gave up 1 base, with 6 bases separating them. The CDR3 extends over 13 amino acids. The CDR3 bases are TGTGCCAGCAGTTATGGTGAGAACACTGAAGCTTTCTTT. This encodes CASSYGENTEAFF.

A few counts support this clonotype. The gene calls are TRBV11-2 and TRBJ2-7; 7 nucleotides line up with TRBD1. This CDR3 contains 13 residues. Germline loops: CDR1 SGHAT, CDR2 FQNNGV. The junction had 3 bases not matched to a gene; V was cut back by 5 bases and J by 2 bases. Here the CDR3 DNA reads TGTGCCAGCAGCCAGACAGGGACCTACGAGCAGTACTTC. As protein: CASSQTGTYEQYF.

The sample holds a few counts of this clonotype. The chain joins TRBV2 to TRBJ2-2; TRBD2 matches at 8 bases. The CDR3 covers 16 residues. The V segment lost 4 bases and the J segment 1 base; nucleotides outside the gene matches: 5. Germline lookup yields CDR1 SNHLY and CDR2 FYNNEI. The DNA for the CDR3 is TGTGCCAGCAGTGTCGGACTAGCCCGGAACACCGGGGAGCTGTTTTTT. It is translated as CASSVGLARNTGELFF.

This clonotype showed up just a few times. The chain couples TRBV3-1 to TRBJ2-7, with D perhaps matching TRBD2 (5 bases). Germline V gives CDR1 LGHDT, CDR2 YNNKEL (reference sequence). Trimming pared 3 bases from V and 3 bases from J, leaving 9 bases between. There are 13 residues in the CDR3. In DNA, the CDR3 is TGTGCCAGCAGCCAGACGGGGATCTACGAGCAGTACGTC. It specifies CASSQTGIYEQYV.

This clonotype was recorded a few times. The chain is built from TRBV4-3 and TRBJ1-4; D is uncertain. Germline CDR1 LGHNA, CDR2 YSLEER. Trimming took off 6 bases at V and 1 base at J, with 9 bases between the two ends. The CDR3 spans 14 residues. For the CDR3, the DNA is TGCGCCAGCAGGACGTGGGAAACTAATGAAAAACTGTTTTTT. Its protein is CASRTWETNEKLFF.

This clonotype has a handful of counts. The chain has TRBV5-6 and TRBJ2-7, with D possibly TRBD1 on 6 matching bases. V shed 0 bases and J shed 5 bases, with 15 bases lying between them. Germline CDR1 and CDR2: SGHDT and YYEEEE. CDR3 length: 15 residues. The CDR3 sequence: CASSLVVGRGDEQYV. CDR3 DNA: TGTGCCAGCAGCTTGGTGGTTGGCAGGGGCGACGAGCAGTACGTC.

This clonotype has a handful of counts. The chain links TRBV7-9 to TRBJ1-1; TRBD1 is a possible D gene (5 bases). The germline V gene has CDR1 SEHNR and CDR2 FQNEAQ (reference sequence). Trimming shortened V by 6 bases and J by 10 bases, and 15 bases separated the two germline ends. The CDR3 is made up of 12 amino acids. The CDR3 region has the DNA TGTGCCAGCAGTCTAGGACATCTCGGAGCTTTCTTT. Amino acid sequence: CASSLGHLGAFF. Full variable domain (outside the CDR3, taken from reference TRBV7-9 and TRBJ1-1): DTGVSQNPRHKITKRGQNVTFRCDPISEHNRLYWYRQTLGQGPEFLTYFQNEAQLEKSRLLSDRFSAERPKGSFSTLEIQRTEQGDSAMYLCASSLGHLGAFFGQGTRLTVV.

The gene calls are TRBV12-3 or TRBV12-4 and TRBJ2-7; D is unresolved. The CDR3 has 14 amino acids. The V and J ends lost 3 bases and 2 bases respectively, with 11 bases between them. The CDR3 loop is CASSFGPRAYEQYF. CDR3 sequence (DNA): TGTGCCAGCAGTTTCGGGCCCCGGGCCTACGAGCAGTACTTC.

This clonotype was counted only a few times. The chain combines TRBV7-8 with TRBJ1-1; D may be TRBD1 (6 bases). V lost 5 bases to trimming and J lost 5 bases, with 21 bases between them. The CDR3 consists of 16 residues. The germline CDR1 and CDR2 sequences are SGHVS and FQNEAQ. The CDR3 DNA reads as TGTGCCAGCAGCGACCAGAGGGGTAAGGGGGAAACTGAAGCTTTCTTT. Its protein product is CASSDQRGKGETEAFF.

This rearrangement joins TRBV7-2 to TRBJ1-2; a possible D gene is TRBD1 (5 bases). The CDR3 length is 16 residues. The germline CDR1 and CDR2 sequences are SGHTA and FQGNSA. V lost 3 bases and J lost 4, with 18 bases in between. In nucleotides, the CDR3 is TGTGCCAGCAGCTTCGGGGTATCGGGGCAACTCTATGGCTACACCTTC. This encodes CASSFGVSGQLYGYTF.

V usage is TRBV6-7 and J usage is TRBJ1-6, with D possibly being TRBD1 (5 bases). TRBV6-7 is designated an ORF whose function remains uncertain. Trimming took off 5 bases at V and 2 bases at J, with 16 bases between the two ends. The CDR3 is made up of 17 amino acids. The CDR3 region is CASSTRDLLAYNSPLHF. The CDR3 bases are TGTGCCAGCAGTACTCGGGACCTCCTAGCCTATAATTCACCCCTCCACTTT.